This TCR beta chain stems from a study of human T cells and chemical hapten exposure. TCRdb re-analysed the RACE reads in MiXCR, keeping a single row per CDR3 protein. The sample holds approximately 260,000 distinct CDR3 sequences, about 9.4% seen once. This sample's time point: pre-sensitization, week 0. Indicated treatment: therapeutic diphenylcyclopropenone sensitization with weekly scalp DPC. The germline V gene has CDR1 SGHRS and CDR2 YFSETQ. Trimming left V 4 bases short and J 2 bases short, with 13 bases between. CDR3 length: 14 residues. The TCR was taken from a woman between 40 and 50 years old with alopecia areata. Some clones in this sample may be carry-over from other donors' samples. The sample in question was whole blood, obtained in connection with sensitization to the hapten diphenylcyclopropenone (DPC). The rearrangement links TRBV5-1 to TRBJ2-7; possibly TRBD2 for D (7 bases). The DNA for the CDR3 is TGCGCCAGCAGCCCTACGGGGGGCACCTACGAGCAGTACTTC. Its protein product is CASSPTGGTYEQYF.